This T cell receptor (beta chain) was sequenced in a study of blood T cells in healthy people across ages. Every sample gave at least 5 micrograms of total RNA when it was extracted. This clonotype was detected only a few times. Germline values: CDR1 MNHNS, CDR2 SASEGT. CDR3 size: 13 residues. The junction had 2 bases not matched to a gene; V was cut back by 1 base and J by 5 bases. For the second PCR, which ran for about 7 to 12 cycles, a sample-barcoded 5' primer and a J-beta primer mix were used. MiXCR was run by TCRdb on the 5' RACE reads, yielding one entry per CDR3 protein. The data show about a million distinct CDR3 sequences, roughly two fifths seen once.

This chain joins TRBV6-1 and TRBJ2-7; TRBD1 matches at 7 bases. Material for sequencing was blood. This TCR was sampled from a man aged 18-30 years in good health. CDR3 residues: CASSEVRGNEQYF. CDR3 sequence (DNA): TGTGCCAGCAGTGAAGTCAGGGGGAACGAGCAGTACTTC.